Sequencing of this TCR beta chain was carried out in a study of tumor and adjacent non-tumor tissue in lung cancer. Across the whole study: Patients comprised about a dozen adenocarcinoma, 2 squamous cell carcinoma and 1 small cell lung cancer. On average, productive TCRbeta reads reached roughly 4.2 million per sample. Study findings and constraints: Significantly higher TCR diversity was found in tumor than normal lung.

In regard to this clonotype: What it binds is not known.

TCRbeta libraries were built with three rounds of nested PCR, modified from ARM-PCR. Via MiXCR, TCRdb re-called the multiplex PCR reads, giving one row per CDR3 protein. The sample carries about 110,000 distinct CDR3 sequences, about 65% recorded once. This CDR3 spans 15 amino acids. With 3 bases clipped from V and 4 bases from J, the junction kept 3 bases outside the gene matches. Per germline, CDR1 MDHEN and CDR2 SYDVKM. No cell sorting was done before RNA was extracted from the tissue. More than 3 cm separated this lung sample from the edge of the tumor. Sequences were obtained from distant non-tumor lung tissue. V usage is TRBV28 and J usage is TRBJ1-4, with 9 nucleotides matching TRBD1. The sequence derives from a man in his 60s with non-small cell lung cancer. Written as DNA, the CDR3 is TGTGCCAGCAGTTTTGGACAGGGGAATAATGAAAAACTGTTTTTT. Its protein product is CASSFGQGNNEKLFF.